The source of this TCR beta chain is a study of blood T cell repertoires in COVID-19. V lost 8 bases and J 9 bases, leaving 26 bases between the germline ends. The CDR3 contains 16 residues. Germline lookup yields CDR1 MNHEY and CDR2 SMNVEV (reference sequence). The protocol was immunoSEQ multiplex PCR, while the TCRdb copy is restricted to in-frame clones and leaves out a portion. The sample contains roughly 410,000 clones, around nine tenths of which appear only once. This clone was recorded once. This sequence joins TRBV27 and TRBJ2-1; a possible D gene is TRBD1 (6 bases). The sequencing input was peripheral blood. This clonotype originated in a woman aged 40 to 55 with COVID-19, enrolled during active disease. CDR3: CASSTARGPLGGEQFF. As DNA, the CDR3 is TGTGCCAGCTCAACCGCGAGAGGGCCCCTAGGGGGTGAGCAGTTCTTC.